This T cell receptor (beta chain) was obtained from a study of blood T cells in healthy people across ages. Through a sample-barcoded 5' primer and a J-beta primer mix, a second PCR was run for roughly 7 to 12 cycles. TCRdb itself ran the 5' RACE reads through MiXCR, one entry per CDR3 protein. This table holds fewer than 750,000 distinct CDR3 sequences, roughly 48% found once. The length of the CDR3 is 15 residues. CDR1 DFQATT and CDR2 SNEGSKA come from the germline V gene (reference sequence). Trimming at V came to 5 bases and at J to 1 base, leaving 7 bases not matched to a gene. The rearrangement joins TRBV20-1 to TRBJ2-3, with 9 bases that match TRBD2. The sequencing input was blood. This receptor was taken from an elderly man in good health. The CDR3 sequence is CSAPGRTSGTDTQYF. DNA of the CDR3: TGCAGTGCTCCAGGAAGGACTAGCGGCACAGATACGCAGTATTTT.